The rows below give T cell receptor beta chains drawn from one sample of a study of OX40 agonist ivuxolimab in advanced cancers. Repertoires were generated with immunoSEQ multiplex PCR, while TCRdb's copy carries only in-frame clones and drops some. The sample contains roughly 100,000 clones, 90% to 95% of which appear only once. The sequencing here drew on CD4+ or CD8+ T cells sorted from blood, taken in a trial of the OX40 agonist ivuxolimab. Receptors were obtained from an adult with an advanced solid tumor such as melanoma, head and neck, liver or kidney cancer. CDR3s include the opening cysteine and the closing phenylalanine or tryptophan. A D gene is named only where the DNA matches it firmly. The size field is filled for only some rows; it gives once, few, many or a size class.

>TRBV28|.|TRBD2|TRBJ2-1
CASSFSAGGLAKFF
TGTGCCAGCAGTTTTTCGGCGGGGGGACTAGCGAAGTTCTTC
>TRBV20-1|.|.|TRBJ1-2
CSVAGHYGYTF
TGCAGTGTGGCAGGGCACTATGGCTACACCTTC
>TRBV4-1|.|.|TRBJ1-6
CASSQVVENSPLHF
TGCGCCAGCAGCCAAGTAGTTGAGAATTCACCCCTCCACTTT
>TRBV2|.|.|TRBJ2-3
CASSEVGGPGDTQYF
TGTGCCAGCAGTGAAGTCGGGGGGCCGGGAGATACGCAGTATTTT
>TRBV6-6|.|.|TRBJ1-5
CASRGRFNQPQHF
TGTGCCAGCAGAGGACGGTTCAATCAGCCCCAGCATTTT
>TRBV9|.|.|TRBJ2-1
CASSVGASQRYNEQFF
TGTGCCAGCAGCGTAGGGGCTAGCCAACGCTACAATGAGCAGTTCTTC
>TRBV28|.|.|TRBJ1-5
CASSSPFVRQFEQPQHF
TGTGCCAGCAGTTCACCCTTCGTGCGGCAGTTCGAACAGCCCCAGCATTTT
>TRBV23-1|.|TRBD2|TRBJ2-1
CASSQSRAGDSNEQFF
TGCGCCAGCAGTCAATCAAGAGCGGGAGATAGCAATGAGCAGTTCTTC
>TRBV2|.|TRBD2|TRBJ2-3
CASSRGGTTDTQYF
TGTGCCAGCAGTCGGGGGGGGACCACAGATACGCAGTATTTT
>TRBV18|.|.|TRBJ1-3
CASSPFQGRSSGNTIYF
TGTGCCAGCTCACCATTTCAGGGACGGAGCTCTGGAAACACCATATATTTT
>TRBV6-6|.|.|TRBJ1-2
CASSYFSSYGYTF
TGTGCCAGCAGTTACTTCTCCAGCTATGGCTACACCTTC
>TRBV28|.|.|TRBJ1-6
CASSSRGSGSPLHF
TGTGCCAGCAGTTCCCGTGGGTCCGGATCACCCCTCCACTTT
>TRBV19|.|.|TRBJ2-1
CASTPWADRYNEQFF
TGTGCCAGTACCCCATGGGCCGATCGATACAATGAGCAGTTCTTC
>TRBV27|.|.|TRBJ1-1
CASSLRLLGTEAFF
TGTGCCAGCAGTTTACGGCTCCTGGGGACTGAAGCTTTCTTT
>TRBV7-2|.|.|TRBJ2-5
CASSLYEGETQYF
TGTGCCAGCAGCCTATACGAGGGCGAGACCCAGTACTTC
>TRBV7-9|.|.|TRBJ1-3
CASSLFLSSGNTIYF
TGTGCCAGCAGTTTATTCCTCAGCTCTGGAAACACCATATATTTT
>TRBV4-2|.|.|TRBJ1-1
CASSPITGNTEAFF
TGTGCCAGCAGCCCTATCACCGGGAACACTGAAGCTTTCTTT
>TRBV27|.|.|TRBJ2-1
CASSLNGPSYNEQFF
TGTGCCAGCAGTTTAAACGGGCCATCCTACAATGAGCAGTTCTTC
>TRBV7-2|.|.|TRBJ2-1
CASSYSSYNEQFF
TGTGCCAGCAGCTACAGCTCCTACAATGAGCAGTTCTTC
>TRBV28|few|.|TRBJ1-6
CASSRTRSPLHF
TGTGCCAGCAGCCGGACAAGGTCACCCCTCCACTTT
>TRBV6-5|.|TRBD2|TRBJ2-7
CAVSRAGGSYEQYF
TGTGCCGTCTCGAGGGCGGGGGGATCCTACGAGCAGTACTTC
>TRBV11-3|.|.|TRBJ2-3
CASSLGQARDTQYF
TGTGCCAGCAGCTTAGGGCAGGCCCGAGATACGCAGTATTTT
>TRBV4-3|.|.|TRBJ2-1
CASSPLGRSNEQFF
TGCGCCAGCAGCCCGTTGGGACGATCCAATGAGCAGTTCTTC
>TRBV18|.|.|TRBJ1-2
CASSPLSGGADGYTF
TGTGCCAGCTCACCGTTATCGGGGGGCGCGGATGGCTACACCTTC
>TRBV13|.|.|TRBJ2-4
CASSPPGAKNIQYF
TGTGCCAGCAGCCCCCCTGGGGCCAAAAACATTCAGTACTTC
>TRBV15|.|TRBD2|TRBJ2-1
CATSRGGGLAYNEQFF
TGTGCCACCAGCAGAGGAGGGGGACTAGCGTACAATGAGCAGTTCTTC
>TRBV6-1|few|.|TRBJ1-5
CASSVRVDQPQHF
TGTGCCAGCAGTGTCAGGGTCGATCAGCCCCAGCATTTT
>TRBV28|.|.|TRBJ2-4
CASTLGGAANIQYF
TGTGCCAGCACCTTAGGGGGGGCCGCTAACATTCAGTACTTC
>TRBV11-3|once|.|TRBJ2-1
CASSLVLENEQFF
TGTGCCAGCAGCTTAGTCCTAGAGAATGAGCAGTTCTTC
>TRBV6-6|.|.|TRBJ1-5
CASSPSQGTQPQHF
TGTGCCAGCAGCCCCAGTCAGGGCACTCAGCCCCAGCATTTT
>TRBV25-1|.|.|TRBJ1-3
CASSEGLFFSGNTIYF
TGTGCCAGCAGTGAAGGGCTCTTTTTCTCTGGAAACACCATATATTTT
>TRBV18|.|.|TRBJ2-7
CASSPTGASYEQYF
TGTGCCAGCTCCCCAACAGGAGCTTCCTACGAGCAGTACTTC